This T cell receptor beta chain was captured by sequencing in a study of graft-versus-host responses after intestinal transplantation. Study-level information: Induction using anti-thymocyte globulin, followed by tacrolimus and steroids for approximately 3 years, was given to all recipients.

Here immunoSEQ multiplex PCR was the method, and the copy in TCRdb shows in-frame clones only, minus some. The table has 120,000 or so clones, around 93% seen once. About this clone itself: The antigen is not known.

Trimming removed 10 bases from V and 5 bases from J; junction bases left unmatched: 13. Germline CDR1 reads PRHDT; CDR2 reads FYEKMQ (reference sequence). The CDR3 length is 15 residues. Findings and caveats of the study: GvH clonotypes were identified within recipient marrow, with a subset emerging first in ileum or blood. Some patients had graft-donor T cell macrochimerism. In their allografts, the ratios of graft-versus-host to host-versus-graft T cell clones were high.

This clonotype was obtained from a human donor who received an intestinal transplant. The V call is TRBV13, the J call TRBJ2-2, with TRBD2 matching 7 bases. The sequences come from unstimulated CD8+ T cells sorted from spleen or lymph node cells, collected before intestinal transplant. The chain's CDR3 is CATWAAGEKTGELFF. Written as DNA, the CDR3 is TGTGCCACCTGGGCCGCGGGGGAGAAGACCGGGGAGCTGTTTTTT.